Listed below are T cell receptor beta chains from one sample, sequenced in a study of spatial heterogeneity in lung cancer. TCRdb recomputed calls from the 5' RACE reads with MiXCR, one row per CDR3 protein. The sample holds around 4,300 distinct CDR3 sequences, over 6.5% seen once. The input for sequencing was lung tumor tissue, taken at surgery. Receptors originate from a male donor with early-stage non-small cell lung cancer. Both conserved end residues are part of each CDR3. A D gene is named only where the DNA matches it firmly. Clone size, where shown, is once, few, many, or a class for clones that have expanded.

TRBV7-9,-,TRBJ2-7,medium-sized,TGTGCCAGCAGCGATCTTTGGAGCTCCTACGAGCAGTACTTC,CASSDLWSSYEQYF
TRBV7-9,-,TRBJ1-1,medium-sized,TGTGCCAGCACTGCGAACACTGAAGCTTTCTTT,CASTANTEAFF
TRBV9,-,TRBJ2-1,-,TGTGCCAGCAGCCCCCAGGGAGGCCCATTATCGGACAATGAGCAGTTCTTC,CASSPQGGPLSDNEQFF
TRBV7-9,-,TRBJ1-4,medium-sized,TGTGCCAGCAGCCGGAGTCAGACAGATGAAAAACTGTTTTTT,CASSRSQTDEKLFF
TRBV7-6,-,TRBJ2-5,medium-sized,TGTGCCAGCAGCCCGGACGGGCGACAAGAGACCCAGTACTTC,CASSPDGRQETQYF
TRBV3-1,TRBD2,TRBJ2-5,medium-sized,TGTGCCAGCAGCCAAGGGTTAGCGGGAGGCCAAGAGACCCAGTACTTC,CASSQGLAGGQETQYF
TRBV2,-,TRBJ2-3,many,TGTGCCAGCAGTGAAGCCAACAGACGGTCCCGACTCTCAGATACGCAGTATTTT,CASSEANRRSRLSDTQYF
TRBV20-1,TRBD1,TRBJ2-3,-,TGCAGTGCTAGAGATGTAGGGGGCCGAACAGATACGCAGTATTTT,CSARDVGGRTDTQYF
TRBV9,-,TRBJ2-5,many,TGTGCCAGCAGCGTCGACCCTGGGACCCAGTACTTC,CASSVDPGTQYF
TRBV27,TRBD2,TRBJ2-3,-,TGTGCCAGCAGTTTTATGGCTAGCGGGAGGCCGAGCACAGATACGCAGTATTTT,CASSFMASGRPSTDTQYF
TRBV5-1,-,TRBJ1-1,medium-sized,TGCGCCAGCAGCTCCCAACAGGTTAACACTGAAGCTTTCTTT,CASSSQQVNTEAFF
TRBV28,-,TRBJ1-6,medium-sized,TGTGCCAGCAAAGCGAGCTCCTATAATTCACCCCTCCACTTT,CASKASSYNSPLHF
TRBV7-2,TRBD1,TRBJ2-5,medium-sized,TGTGCCAGCAGCTTAGGACAGGGGGTTTCAGAGACCCAGTACTTC,CASSLGQGVSETQYF
TRBV7-2,TRBD1,TRBJ2-7,-,TGTGCCAGCAGCAACCGACAGGGCTCCTACGAGCAGTACTTC,CASSNRQGSYEQYF
TRBV11-1,TRBD2,TRBJ2-1,medium-sized,TGTGCCAGCAGCTTAGGGGGTAGCGGGGGCCGCAATGAGCAGTTCTTC,CASSLGGSGGRNEQFF
TRBV12-3/TRBV12-4,-,TRBJ1-5,few,TGTGCCAGCAGTCGTCAACAGGGTGGCCGAAATCAGCCCCAGCATTTT,CASSRQQGGRNQPQHF
TRBV29-1,-,TRBJ1-1,-,TGCAGCGTTGGGACAGCGATAAGTGAAGCTTTCTTT,CSVGTAISEAFF
TRBV4-2,-,TRBJ2-1,medium-sized,TGTGCCAGCAGCCAGGCCAGGAGGAGCTCCTACAATGAGCAGTTCTTC,CASSQARRSSYNEQFF
TRBV6-5,TRBD1,TRBJ2-7,medium-sized,TGTGCCAGCACCCAGGGGGTCTCCTACGAGCAGTACTTC,CASTQGVSYEQYF
TRBV14,TRBD1,TRBJ2-2,many,TGTGCCAGCAGTAACAGGGGGCGATGGACCGGGGAGCTGTTTTTT,CASSNRGRWTGELFF